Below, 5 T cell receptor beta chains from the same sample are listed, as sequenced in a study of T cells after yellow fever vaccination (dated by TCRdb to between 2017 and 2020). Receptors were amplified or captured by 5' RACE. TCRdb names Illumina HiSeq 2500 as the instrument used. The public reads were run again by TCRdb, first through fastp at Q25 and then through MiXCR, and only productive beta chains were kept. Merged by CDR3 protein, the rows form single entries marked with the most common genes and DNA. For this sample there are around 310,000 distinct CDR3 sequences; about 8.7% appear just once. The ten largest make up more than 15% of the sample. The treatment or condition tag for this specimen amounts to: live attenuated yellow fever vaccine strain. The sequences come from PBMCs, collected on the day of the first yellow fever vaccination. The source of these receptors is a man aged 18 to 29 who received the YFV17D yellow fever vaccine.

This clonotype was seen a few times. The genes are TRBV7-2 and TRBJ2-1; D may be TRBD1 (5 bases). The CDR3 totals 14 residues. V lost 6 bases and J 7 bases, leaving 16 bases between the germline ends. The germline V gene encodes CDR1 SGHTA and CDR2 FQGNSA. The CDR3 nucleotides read TGTGCCAGCAGGGATGGTAGGGGAAGAAATGAGCAGTTCTTC. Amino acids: CASRDGRGRNEQFF.

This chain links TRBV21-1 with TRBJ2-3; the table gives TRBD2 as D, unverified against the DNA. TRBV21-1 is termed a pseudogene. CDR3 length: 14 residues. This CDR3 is CASSACGGTDTQYF. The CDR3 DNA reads TGTGCCAGCAGCGCCTGCGGGGGCACAGATACGCAGTATTTT.

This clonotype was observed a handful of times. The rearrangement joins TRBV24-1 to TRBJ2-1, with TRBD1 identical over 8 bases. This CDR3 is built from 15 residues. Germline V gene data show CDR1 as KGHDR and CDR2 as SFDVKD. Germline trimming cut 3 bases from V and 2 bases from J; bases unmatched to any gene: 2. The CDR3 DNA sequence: TGTGCCACCAGTGATGTCAGGGGGCCCTACAATGAGCAGTTCTTC. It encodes CATSDVRGPYNEQFF.

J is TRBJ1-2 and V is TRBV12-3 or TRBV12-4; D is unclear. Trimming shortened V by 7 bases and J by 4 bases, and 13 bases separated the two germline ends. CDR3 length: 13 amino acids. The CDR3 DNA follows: TGTGCCAGCACCCGGACCGGATCCTATGGCTACACCTTC. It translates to CASTRTGSYGYTF.

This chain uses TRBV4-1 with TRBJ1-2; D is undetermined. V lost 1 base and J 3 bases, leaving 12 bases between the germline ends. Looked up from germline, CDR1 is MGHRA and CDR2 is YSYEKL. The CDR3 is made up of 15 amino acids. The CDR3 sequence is CASSQAGGPDYGYTF. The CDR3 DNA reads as TGCGCCAGCAGCCAAGCAGGCGGCCCTGACTATGGCTACACCTTC.